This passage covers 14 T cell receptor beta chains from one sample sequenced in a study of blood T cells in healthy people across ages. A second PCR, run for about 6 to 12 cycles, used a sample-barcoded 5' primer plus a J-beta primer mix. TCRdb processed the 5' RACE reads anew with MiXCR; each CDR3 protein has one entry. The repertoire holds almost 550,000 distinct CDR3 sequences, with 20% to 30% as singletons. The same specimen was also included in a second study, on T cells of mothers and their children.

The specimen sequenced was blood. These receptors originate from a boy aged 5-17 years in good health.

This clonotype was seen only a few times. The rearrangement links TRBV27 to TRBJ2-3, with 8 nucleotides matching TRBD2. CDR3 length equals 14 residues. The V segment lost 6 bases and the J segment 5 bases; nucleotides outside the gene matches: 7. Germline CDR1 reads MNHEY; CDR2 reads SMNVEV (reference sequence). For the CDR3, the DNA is TGTGCCAGCAGGGCGGGAGGAGCGAGAGATACGCAGTATTTT. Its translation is CASRAGGARDTQYF.

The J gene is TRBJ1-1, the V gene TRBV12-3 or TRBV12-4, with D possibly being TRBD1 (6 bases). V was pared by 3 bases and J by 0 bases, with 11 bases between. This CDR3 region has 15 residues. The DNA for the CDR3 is TGTGCCAGCAGTTTTAACGACAGGATGAACACTGAAGCTTTCTTT. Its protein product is CASSFNDRMNTEAFF.

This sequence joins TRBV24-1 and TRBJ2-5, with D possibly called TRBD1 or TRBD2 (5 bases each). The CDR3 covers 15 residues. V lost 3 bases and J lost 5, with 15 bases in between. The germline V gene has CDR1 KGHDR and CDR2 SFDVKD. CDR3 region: CATSDGSGASETQYF. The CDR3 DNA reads TGTGCCACCAGTGATGGTTCCGGGGCGTCGGAGACCCAGTACTTC.

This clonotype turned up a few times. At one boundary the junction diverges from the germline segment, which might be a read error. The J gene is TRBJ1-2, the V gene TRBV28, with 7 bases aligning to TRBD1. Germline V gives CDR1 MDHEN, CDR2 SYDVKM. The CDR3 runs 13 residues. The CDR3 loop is CTSSWEGARGYTF. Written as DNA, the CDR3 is TGTACCAGCAGTTGGGAGGGGGCTCGGGGCTACACCTTC.

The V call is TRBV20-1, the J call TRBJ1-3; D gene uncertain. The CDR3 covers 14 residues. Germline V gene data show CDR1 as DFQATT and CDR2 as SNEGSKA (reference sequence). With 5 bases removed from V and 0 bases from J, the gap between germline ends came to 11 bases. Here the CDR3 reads CSALTPSSGNTIYF. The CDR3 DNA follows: TGCAGTGCTCTGACACCGAGCTCTGGAAACACCATATATTTT.

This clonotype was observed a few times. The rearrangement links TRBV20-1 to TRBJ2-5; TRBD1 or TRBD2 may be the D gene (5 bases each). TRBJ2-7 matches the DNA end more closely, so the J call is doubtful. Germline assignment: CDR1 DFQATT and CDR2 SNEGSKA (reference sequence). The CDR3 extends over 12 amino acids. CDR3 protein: CSARDLGDEQYF. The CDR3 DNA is TGCAGTGCTAGAGATCTGGGGGACGAGCAGTACTTC.

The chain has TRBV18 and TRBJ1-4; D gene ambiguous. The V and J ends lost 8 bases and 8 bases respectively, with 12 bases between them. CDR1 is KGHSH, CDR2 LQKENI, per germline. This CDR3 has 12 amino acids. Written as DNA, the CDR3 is TGTGCCAGCAGCCCCGTCGGGGAAAAACTGTTTTTT. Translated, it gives CASSPVGEKLFF.

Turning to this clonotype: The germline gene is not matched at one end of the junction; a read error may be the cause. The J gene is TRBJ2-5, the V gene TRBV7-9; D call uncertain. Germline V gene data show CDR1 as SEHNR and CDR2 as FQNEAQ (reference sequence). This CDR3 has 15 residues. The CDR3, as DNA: TGTCCCAGCAGCTTATTGCTAGAAAGCCAAGAGACCCAGTACTTC. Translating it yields CPSSLLLESQETQYF.

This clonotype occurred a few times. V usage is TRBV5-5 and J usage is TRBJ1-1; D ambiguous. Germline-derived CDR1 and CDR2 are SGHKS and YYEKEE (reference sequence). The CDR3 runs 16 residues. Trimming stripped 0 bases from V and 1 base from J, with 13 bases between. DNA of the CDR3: TGTGCCAGCAGCTTGGCCGGAGGCAGAGCGAACACTGAAGCTTTCTTT. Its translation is CASSLAGGRANTEAFF.

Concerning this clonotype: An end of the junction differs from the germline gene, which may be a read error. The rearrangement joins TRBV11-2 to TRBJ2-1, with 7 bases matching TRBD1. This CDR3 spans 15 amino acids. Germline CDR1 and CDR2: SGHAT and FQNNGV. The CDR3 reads CASSLDRDSYNEQFF. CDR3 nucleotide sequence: TGTGCCAGCAGCCTAGACAGGGACAGCTACAATGAGCAGTTCTTC.

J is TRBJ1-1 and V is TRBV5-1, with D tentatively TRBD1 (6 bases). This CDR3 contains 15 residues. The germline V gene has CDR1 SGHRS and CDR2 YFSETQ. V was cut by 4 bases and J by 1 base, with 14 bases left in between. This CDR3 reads CASSPFEGGNTEAFF. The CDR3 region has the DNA TGCGCCAGCAGCCCCTTTGAGGGGGGGAACACTGAAGCTTTCTTT. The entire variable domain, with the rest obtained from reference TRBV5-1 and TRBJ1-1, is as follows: KAGVTQTPRYLIKTRGQQVTLSCSPISGHRSVSWYQQTPGQGLQFLFEYFSETQRNKGNFPGRFSGRQFSNSRSEMNVSTLELGDSALYLCASSPFEGGNTEAFFGQGTRLTVV.

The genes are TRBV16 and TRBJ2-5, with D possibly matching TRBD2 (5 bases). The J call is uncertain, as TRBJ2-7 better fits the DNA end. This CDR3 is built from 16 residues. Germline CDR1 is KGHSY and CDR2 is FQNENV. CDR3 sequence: CASSQWPGSLPYEQYF. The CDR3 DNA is TGTGCCAGCAGCCAATGGCCGGGGTCTCTACCCTACGAGCAGTACTTC.

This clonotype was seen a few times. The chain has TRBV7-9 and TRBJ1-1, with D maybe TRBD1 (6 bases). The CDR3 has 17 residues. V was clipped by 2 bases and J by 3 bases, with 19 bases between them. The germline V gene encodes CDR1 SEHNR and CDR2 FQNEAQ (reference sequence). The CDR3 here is CASSLMRGGYRDTEAFF. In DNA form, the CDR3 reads TGTGCCAGCAGCTTAATGAGGGGGGGATATCGGGACACTGAAGCTTTCTTT.

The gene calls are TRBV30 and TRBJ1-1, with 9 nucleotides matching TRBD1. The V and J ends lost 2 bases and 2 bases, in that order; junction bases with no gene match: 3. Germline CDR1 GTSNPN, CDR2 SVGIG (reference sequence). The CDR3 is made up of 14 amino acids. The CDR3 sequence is CAWSWGQGNTEAFF. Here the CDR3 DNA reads TGTGCCTGGAGTTGGGGACAGGGAAACACTGAAGCTTTCTTT.